This T cell receptor (beta chain) was captured in a study of T cell repertoires in cytomegalovirus infection. V trimming: 5 bases; J trimming: 2 bases; junction bases outside the gene matches: 9. The CDR3 contains 16 residues. TCRdb independently ran MiXCR on the reads; one entry per CDR3 protein. The data contain about 110,000 distinct CDR3 sequences, approximately 45% of them singletons. Note on this clonotype: Its antigen is as yet unknown.

J is TRBJ2-3 and V is TRBV12-3 or TRBV12-4; 8 bases match TRBD1. The receptor was isolated from a human donor in good health (CMV status not recorded). Some clones in this sample may be carry-over from other donors' samples. The material was CD8+ T cells from cultured PBMCs, obtained from culture after CMV antigen stimulation. Written as DNA, the CDR3 is TGTGCCAGCAGTCTCTCGACAGGGGTATCCACAGATACGCAGTATTTT. The encoded protein is CASSLSTGVSTDTQYF.